Presented here are 15 T cell receptor beta chains from one specimen sequenced in a study of blood T cell repertoires in COVID-19. Profiled with immunoSEQ multiplex PCR; TCRdb holds only in-frame clones, not every one. This table has 68,000 or so clones, 80% to 90% appearing once. The sequencing sample was made of peripheral blood. The receptors were sampled from a human donor in a cohort sampled during active COVID-19.

The chain joins TRBV30 to TRBJ2-7; D gene uncertain. Deletions cut 1 base from V and 3 bases from J, with 7 bases between. Germline V gene data show CDR1 as GTSNPN and CDR2 as SVGIG (reference sequence). This CDR3 contains 12 residues. The CDR3 protein is CAWSESSYEQYF. CDR3 sequence (DNA): TGTGCCTGGAGTGAATCCAGCTACGAGCAGTACTTC.

The rearrangement links TRBV9 to TRBJ2-1, with unresolved D. The germline CDR1 and CDR2 sequences are SGDLS and YYNGEE. The CDR3 contains 13 residues. Trimming shortened V by 1 base and J by 7 bases, and 9 bases separated the two germline ends. CDR3 sequence reads: CASSVLSFNEQFF. Here the CDR3 DNA reads TGTGCCAGCAGCGTACTTAGTTTTAATGAGCAGTTCTTC.

This rearrangement joins TRBV28 to TRBJ2-7, with D possibly matching TRBD2 (6 bases). CDR3 size: 14 residues. Germline V gene data show CDR1 as MDHEN and CDR2 as SYDVKM. Trimming left V 6 bases short and J 6 bases short, with 18 bases between. CDR3: CASRDPGLGPEQYF. CDR3 nucleotide sequence: TGTGCCAGCAGGGACCCGGGACTTGGGCCCGAGCAGTACTTC.

This clone was observed a single time. The chain has TRBV10-3 and TRBJ2-1, with 10 nucleotides matching TRBD2. J gave up 7 bases and V 6 bases, and 6 bases lay outside the gene matches. The CDR3 totals 14 residues. Germline CDR1 and CDR2: ENHRY and SYGVKD. The CDR3 spells CAIRLAGGENEQFF. CDR3 nucleotides: TGTGCCATCAGGTTAGCGGGAGGAGAAAATGAGCAGTTCTTC.

The CDR3: CASSQGGDGPGNEKLFF. CDR3 sequence (DNA): TGCGCCAGCAGCCAAGGCGGGGACGGGCCCGGTAACGAAAAACTGTTTTTT. This chain joins TRBV4-1 and TRBJ1-4; D may be TRBD1 (5 bases). Germline lookup yields CDR1 MGHRA and CDR2 YSYEKL. The length of the CDR3 is 17 residues. Trimming cost V 1 base and J 8 bases, with 20 bases left between them.

The V and J genes are TRBV24-1 and TRBJ2-5; 9 bases align to TRBD2. The germline V gene has CDR1 KGHDR and CDR2 SFDVKD. The CDR3 loop spans 16 amino acids. J lost 5 bases, V lost 3 bases, and 9 bases had no gene match. This CDR3 reads CATSDQKSGGWETQYF. The DNA of the CDR3 is TGTGCCACCAGTGATCAGAAGAGCGGGGGGTGGGAGACCCAGTACTTC.

The chain joins TRBV21-1 to TRBJ2-2; the table's D call TRBD2 went unverified against the DNA. TRBV21-1 is a pseudogene segment. The CDR3 length is 18 residues. Written as DNA, the CDR3 is TGTGCCAGCAGCAAAGACGGTAGCGGGCTACTGAACACCGGGGAGCTGTTTTTT. It codes for CASSKDGSGLLNTGELFF.

This chain uses TRBV4-2 with TRBJ2-1; TRBD2 matches at 7 bases. The germline V gene has CDR1 LGHNA and CDR2 YNFKEQ. The CDR3 runs 17 residues. J was trimmed by 6 bases and V by 0 bases; bases with no gene match: 11. The CDR3 region has the DNA TGTGCCAGCAGCCAAGAGGTGGGAGGGGACTGGGGCAATGAGCAGTTCTTC. It codes for CASSQEVGGDWGNEQFF.

The gene calls are TRBV10-3 and TRBJ2-1; 8 bases are shared with TRBD1. The CDR3 sequence is 16 residues long. The germline V gene has CDR1 ENHRY and CDR2 SYGVKD. J lost 5 bases, V lost 2 bases, and 8 bases had no gene match. CDR3 DNA sequence: TGTGCCATCAGTGAGCAGCCGGGACAGGCGAACAATGAGCAGTTCTTC. It encodes CAISEQPGQANNEQFF.

The rearrangement links TRBV5-1 to TRBJ2-6; D is uncertain. CDR3 length: 14 residues. The V gene lost 4 bases and the J gene lost 4 bases, with 9 bases spanning the gap. The V gene's germline CDR1 is SGHRS and CDR2 YFSETQ. The CDR3 spells CASSVRSGANVLTF. The CDR3 DNA follows: TGCGCCAGCAGCGTGAGGTCCGGGGCCAACGTCCTGACTTTC.

The genes are TRBV5-1 and TRBJ2-1; 9 bases agree with TRBD1. V dropped 0 bases and J dropped 6; count of bases not matched to a gene: 7. Per the germline V gene, CDR1 is SGHRS and CDR2 is YFSETQ. There are 16 residues in the CDR3. In nucleotides, the CDR3 is TGCGCCAGCAGCTTGGTCGGGACAGGGACTTTCAATGAGCAGTTCTTC. This encodes CASSLVGTGTFNEQFF.

The V gene is TRBV5-6, the J gene TRBJ2-7; maybe TRBD2 (6 bases). Trimming stripped 4 bases from V and 2 bases from J, with 16 bases between. This CDR3 comprises 15 residues. Germline CDR1 reads SGHDT; CDR2 reads YYEEEE. DNA of the CDR3: TGTGCCAGCAGCCGATCCGTAGCGGAAACCTACGAGCAGTACTTC. This translates into CASSRSVAETYEQYF.

The rearrangement joins TRBV4-1 to TRBJ2-7; 11 bases map to TRBD1. V lost 4 bases to trimming and J lost 4 bases; unmatched junction nucleotides: 27. Germline assignment: CDR1 MGHRA and CDR2 YSYEKL. The CDR3 is 22 residues long. The CDR3 DNA reads TGCGCCAGCAGCCCGACTGGTGAGGACAGGGGGCGCCGGGGGCTTGGAAGGTACGAGCAGTACTTC. Amino acids: CASSPTGEDRGRRGLGRYEQYF.

This clone came up once. V gene TRBV7-2 combines with J gene TRBJ2-3; 10 nucleotides line up with TRBD2. The CDR3 has 17 residues. Germline V gene data show CDR1 as SGHTA and CDR2 as FQGNSA. V was clipped by 5 bases and J by 6 bases; unmatched bases: 14. Here the CDR3 reads CASSPRASGSRVDTQYF. The CDR3 coding sequence is TGTGCCAGCAGCCCCAGGGCTAGCGGGAGCCGGGTGGATACGCAGTATTTT.

The chain joins TRBV11-2 to TRBJ2-7; 9 nucleotides match TRBD1. J was trimmed by 2 bases and V by 1 base; bases with no gene match: 0. This CDR3 spans 14 amino acids. Germline values: CDR1 SGHAT, CDR2 FQNNGV. The CDR3 DNA reads TGTGCCAGCAGCTTAGGGACAGGGGCCTACGAGCAGTACTTC. It codes for CASSLGTGAYEQYF.